These 30 T cell receptor beta chains were all obtained from the same sample, sequenced in a study of blood T cell repertoires in COVID-19. Only in-frame clones appear in the TCRdb table, and some are missing; sequencing was by immunoSEQ multiplex PCR. This table has 50,000 to 70,000 clones, approximately 84% appearing once. The sequenced sample was peripheral blood. These receptor sequences come from a man in his 70s with active COVID-19.

The chain has TRBV5-1 and TRBJ2-5, with 7 bases that match TRBD1. J was trimmed by 5 bases and V by 6 bases; bases with no gene match: 7. Germline CDR1 and CDR2: SGHRS and YFSETQ. The CDR3 consists of 13 residues. The CDR3 is CASTEGGWETQYF. In DNA form, the CDR3 reads TGCGCCAGCACGGAAGGGGGCTGGGAGACCCAGTACTTC.

This clone was detected once. V and J are TRBV7-2 and TRBJ2-1; tentatively, D is TRBD2 (5 bases). Trimming pared 4 bases from V and 9 bases from J, leaving 13 bases between. Germline values: CDR1 SGHTA, CDR2 FQGNSA. This CDR3 region has 13 residues. The CDR3 sequence is CASSSEGWGEQFF. The CDR3 DNA follows: TGTGCCAGCAGCTCCGAGGGATGGGGTGAGCAGTTCTTC.

The rearrangement joins TRBV4-2 to TRBJ1-2, with 11 bases aligning to TRBD1. Germline V gene data show CDR1 as LGHNA and CDR2 as YNFKEQ. This CDR3 spans 15 amino acids. V lost 0 bases and J lost 5; bases outside the gene matches: 2. CDR3 DNA sequence: TGTGCCAGCAGCCAAGAAGGACAGGGGGCATATGGCTACACCTTC. Protein product: CASSQEGQGAYGYTF.

The J gene is TRBJ1-3, the V gene TRBV7-8; D call uncertain. Deletions cut 2 bases from V and 2 bases from J, with 10 bases between. CDR3 length: 15 residues. CDR1 is SGHVS, CDR2 FQNEAQ, per germline. CDR3 sequence (DNA): TGTGCCAGCAGCTTAATTGCGACACCTGGAAACACCATATATTTT. It codes for CASSLIATPGNTIYF. Full variable domain (remainder filled in from reference TRBV7-8 and TRBJ1-3): GAGVSQSPRYKVAKRGQDVALRCDPISGHVSLFWYQQALGQGPEFLTYFQNEAQLDKSGLPSDRFFAERPEGSVSTLKIQRTQQEDSAVYLCASSLIATPGNTIYFGEGSWLTVV.

This chain uses TRBV4-2 with TRBJ2-4; D remains unclear. V lost 0 bases, J lost 0 bases, and 15 bases lay in between. Germline V CDR1 and CDR2: LGHNA, YNFKEQ. The CDR3 loop spans 18 amino acids. For the CDR3, the DNA is TGTGCCAGCAGCCAAGACGTGGCGAGGAGTGTAGCCAAAAACATTCAGTACTTC. It translates to CASSQDVARSVAKNIQYF.

The chain recombines TRBV6-5 with TRBJ2-1; D is possibly TRBD1 (7 bases). V was cut by 6 bases and J by 6 bases, with 9 bases left in between. CDR3 size: 12 residues. Germline CDR1 MNHEY, CDR2 SVGAGI. CDR3 sequence: CASRQGGNEQFF. DNA of the CDR3: TGTGCCAGCAGGCAGGGGGGCAATGAGCAGTTCTTC.

The chain recombines TRBV4-3 with TRBJ2-5, with D possibly matching TRBD1 (5 bases). This CDR3 contains 14 residues. The germline gives CDR1 LGHNA, CDR2 YSLEER. The V gene lost 0 bases and the J gene lost 6 bases, with 11 bases spanning the gap. CDR3 sequence: CASSQDGAGKTQYF. The CDR3 nucleotides read TGCGCCAGCAGCCAAGATGGGGCAGGGAAGACCCAGTACTTC.

The V gene is TRBV7-9, the J gene TRBJ2-1; D is perhaps TRBD2 (6 bases). Deletions cut 8 bases from V and 2 bases from J, with 25 bases between. The CDR3 sequence is 18 residues long. Looked up from germline, CDR1 is SEHNR and CDR2 is FQNEAQ (reference sequence). CDR3 sequence reads: CASANRGGVAETYNEQFF. The CDR3 DNA reads TGTGCCAGCGCCAATAGGGGTGGGGTAGCGGAGACCTACAATGAGCAGTTCTTC.

In its sample, this clone was seen a few times. The CDR3 nucleotides read TGTGCCAGCAGCCAAGATCGTCGCAGGAACACTGAAGCTTTCTTT. Translated, it gives CASSQDRRRNTEAFF. V is TRBV3-1 (or the pseudogene TRBV3-2) and J is TRBJ1-1, with D unclear. Per the germline V gene, CDR1 is LGHDT and CDR2 is YNNKEL (reference sequence). V lost 0 bases, J lost 1 base, and 9 bases lay in between. The length of the CDR3 is 15 residues.

This chain uses TRBV3-1 (or the pseudogene TRBV3-2) with TRBJ1-1; 12 positions agree with TRBD1. Trimming at V came to 4 bases and at J to 11 bases, leaving 11 bases not matched to a gene. Germline CDR1 and CDR2: LGHDT and YNNKEL (reference sequence). The CDR3 contains 15 residues. The CDR3 region is CASSPRDRGLGTAFF. In nucleotides, the CDR3 is TGTGCCAGCAGCCCCCGGGACAGGGGGCTGGGGACGGCTTTCTTT.

This chain joins TRBV6-2 or TRBV6-3 and TRBJ2-1; maybe TRBD1 (6 bases). Per the germline V gene, CDR1 is MNHEY and CDR2 is SVGEGT. V was trimmed by 5 bases and J by 4 bases, leaving 9 bases between them. The CDR3 consists of 13 residues. The CDR3 loop is CASSPGAYNEQFF. Written as DNA, the CDR3 is TGTGCCAGCAGTCCAGGGGCATACAATGAGCAGTTCTTC.

The chain employs TRBV4-1 and TRBJ2-5, with TRBD2 matching over 15 bases. V was pared by 3 bases and J by 5 bases, with 13 bases of the junction left unmatched. This CDR3 has 19 amino acids. Germline V gene data show CDR1 as MGHRA and CDR2 as YSYEKL. As DNA, the CDR3 is TGCGCCAGCAGCCACCCCGGACTAGCGGGAGGGCCTGGTCGGGAGACCCAGTACTTC. It is translated as CASSHPGLAGGPGRETQYF.

The genes are TRBV7-2 and TRBJ2-7, with D possibly being TRBD1 (5 bases). This CDR3 spans 14 amino acids. With 5 bases removed from V and 2 bases from J, the gap between germline ends came to 13 bases. Germline lookup yields CDR1 SGHTA and CDR2 FQGNSA. The CDR3 DNA is TGTGCCAGCAGCCCCTGGGGCGGCACCTACGAGCAGTACTTC. Amino acids: CASSPWGGTYEQYF.

CDR3 coding DNA: TGTGCCAGCAGCTTAACAGGAGCATCCTCCCCCGGCTACGAGCAGTACTTC. Protein product: CASSLTGASSPGYEQYF. The chain is built from TRBV7-3 and TRBJ2-7; D is unresolved. Germline-derived CDR1 and CDR2 are SGHTA and FQGTGA. This CDR3 is built from 17 residues. V lost 0 bases, J lost 3 bases, and 18 bases lay in between.

CDR3 DNA sequence: TGTGCCAGCAGCACAGCAAGACGGGGGATATACGAGCAGTACTTC. The encoded protein is CASSTARRGIYEQYF. The chain couples TRBV7-2 to TRBJ2-7; weak D call: TRBD2 (6 bases). Trimming pared 5 bases from V and 4 bases from J, leaving 18 bases between. Germline V lookup: CDR1 SGHTA, CDR2 FQGNSA. CDR3 length equals 15 residues.

The J gene is TRBJ1-6, the V gene TRBV18; no clear D gene. Trimming removed 6 bases at V and 5 bases at J, with 14 bases between. CDR1 KGHSH and CDR2 LQKENI come from the germline V gene. The CDR3 spans 15 residues. CDR3 amino acids: CASSPGNTDNSPLHF. CDR3 coding DNA: TGTGCCAGCTCGCCCGGGAATACCGATAATTCACCCCTCCACTTT. Looking up the rest from reference TRBV18 and TRBJ1-6 gives the full variable domain: NAGVMQNPRHLVRRRGQEARLRCSPMKGHSHVYWYRQLPEEGLKFMVYLQKENIIDESGMPKERFSAEFPKEGPSILRIQQVVRGDSAAYFCASSPGNTDNSPLHFGNGTRLTVT.

The chain joins TRBV10-3 to TRBJ1-2; 7 bases agree with TRBD1. From germline, CDR1 is ENHRY and CDR2 SYGVKD. This CDR3 has 14 residues. Trimming at V came to 1 base and at J to 2 bases, leaving 1 base not matched to a gene. CDR3 in amino acids: CAISEWTGNYGYTF. CDR3 nucleotides: TGTGCCATCAGTGAGTGGACAGGAAACTATGGCTACACCTTC.

This chain connects TRBV7-9 to TRBJ2-7; D might be TRBD1 (6 bases). With 5 bases removed from V and 2 bases from J, the gap between germline ends came to 16 bases. The CDR3 runs to 15 residues. In germline, CDR1 is SEHNR, CDR2 FQNEAQ (reference sequence). The CDR3 DNA reads as TGTGCCAGCAGCACAGCCCAGACAGGTCCCTACGAGCAGTACTTC. Encoded protein: CASSTAQTGPYEQYF.

This chain uses TRBV6-1 with TRBJ1-2; 8 bases are a match to TRBD1. Trimming cost V 2 bases and J 8 bases; bases outside gene matches: 7. Germline values: CDR1 MNHNS, CDR2 SASEGT. The length of the CDR3 is 14 residues. The CDR3 DNA reads as TGTGCCAGCAGTGAATCGGCCAGGGGGCAGGGCTACACCTTC. Protein product: CASSESARGQGYTF.

The gene calls are TRBV12-3 or TRBV12-4 and TRBJ2-3; possible D gene TRBD2, 6 bases. This CDR3 contains 13 residues. V lost 6 bases to trimming and J lost 10 bases, with 17 bases between them. CDR3 residues: CASSRDLDASQYF. CDR3 sequence (DNA): TGTGCCAGCAGCCGGGACTTGGATGCTTCGCAGTATTTT.

This clone was detected once. The gene calls are TRBV18 and TRBJ1-2; D call uncertain. The germline V and J ends were trimmed by 5 bases and 2 bases, with 21 bases remaining between them. Germline V gene sequence: CDR1 KGHSH, CDR2 LQKENI. CDR3 length: 17 residues. The CDR3 nucleotides read TGTGCCAGCTCAGTCGGAGGAGGTTCTTACGGCAACTATGGCTACACCTTC. This gives the protein CASSVGGGSYGNYGYTF.

The genes are TRBV2 and TRBJ2-7; D gene uncertain. Germline V gives CDR1 SNHLY, CDR2 FYNNEI. The V end was cut by 5 bases, the J end by 4 bases, with 18 bases between. The CDR3 runs 15 residues. CDR3 region: CASSLLHVSGYEQYF. The DNA of the CDR3 is TGTGCCAGCAGTCTTCTGCATGTATCCGGGTACGAGCAGTACTTC.

This chain joins TRBV4-1 and TRBJ2-7, with a tentative D call TRBD2 (6 bases). The germline V and J ends were trimmed by 4 bases and 3 bases, with 16 bases remaining between them. The V gene's germline CDR1 is MGHRA and CDR2 YSYEKL. This CDR3 has 15 amino acids. DNA of the CDR3: TGCGCCAGCAGCCTCACCGCGGGGCTAAACTACGAGCAGTACTTC. Translating it yields CASSLTAGLNYEQYF.

In this sample, this clone turned up once. The gene calls are TRBV6-5 and TRBJ1-4; 9 nucleotides match TRBD1. The CDR3 runs to 13 residues. Germline CDR1 and CDR2: MNHEY and SVGAGI. The junction had 7 bases not matched to a gene; V was cut back by 10 bases and J by 7 bases. As DNA, the CDR3 is TGTGCCACCAGAGGACAGGGGTTTGAAAAACTGTTTTTT. Translated, it gives CATRGQGFEKLFF.

The V call is TRBV9, the J call TRBJ2-5; weak D call: TRBD1 (6 bases). The CDR3 loop spans 15 amino acids. Trimming pared 1 base from V and 4 bases from J, leaving 14 bases between. Germline V lookup: CDR1 SGDLS, CDR2 YYNGEE. The CDR3: CASSVQPGQGETQYF. The CDR3 DNA follows: TGTGCCAGCAGCGTACAACCGGGACAAGGAGAGACCCAGTACTTC. Variable domain in full (rest from reference TRBV9 and TRBJ2-5): DSGVTQTPKHLITATGQRVTLRCSPRSGDLSVYWYQQSLDQGLQFLIQYYNGEERAKGNILERFSAQQFPDLHSELNLSSLELGDSALYFCASSVQPGQGETQYFGPGTRLLVL.

The V and J genes are TRBV1 and TRBJ2-1; TRBD2 is the table's D call, not checked against the DNA. TRBV1 is recorded as a pseudogene. CDR3 length equals 14 residues. The CDR3 DNA follows: TGCACCAGCAGCCAATCGGTGACCTACAATGAGCAGTTCTTC. It translates to CTSSQSVTYNEQFF.

The chain couples TRBV18 to TRBJ1-1; 8 bases match TRBD1. Germline CDR1 is KGHSH and CDR2 is LQKENI. With V trimmed by 5 bases and J by 0 bases, 8 bases remained unmatched. CDR3 length equals 16 residues. The CDR3 reads CASSGSGGTMNTEAFF. The CDR3 coding sequence is TGTGCCAGCTCAGGGTCAGGGGGCACTATGAACACTGAAGCTTTCTTT.

The V gene is TRBV2, the J gene TRBJ2-7; a possible D gene is TRBD2 (7 bases). V shed 7 bases and J shed 2 bases, with 12 bases lying between them. Germline V gene data show CDR1 as SNHLY and CDR2 as FYNNEI. The CDR3 length is 13 residues. CDR3 sequence: CASKGGGTYEQYF. The CDR3, as DNA: TGTGCCAGCAAGGGGGGGGGAACCTACGAGCAGTACTTC. The full variable domain, in which reference TRBV2 and TRBJ2-7 provide the parts outside the CDR3, is EPEVTQTPSHQVTQMGQEVILRCVPISNHLYFYWYRQILGQKVEFLVSFYNNEISEKSEIFDDQFSVERPDGSNFTLKIRSTKLEDSAMYFCASKGGGTYEQYFGPGTRLTVT.

The rearrangement uses TRBV7-6 and TRBJ2-7; TRBD2 agrees at 12 bases. The junction had 10 bases not matched to a gene; V was cut back by 5 bases and J by 2 bases. Germline CDR1 reads SGHVS; CDR2 reads FNYEAQ. The CDR3 covers 17 residues. CDR3: CASSQVGTSGQTYEQYF. DNA of the CDR3: TGTGCCAGCAGCCAAGTAGGGACTAGCGGGCAGACCTACGAGCAGTACTTC.

This chain links TRBV7-8 with TRBJ1-5; a weak D match, TRBD1 (5 bases). This CDR3 region has 17 residues. V was cut by 2 bases and J by 0 bases, with 14 bases left in between. Germline V CDR1 and CDR2: SGHVS, FQNEAQ. This chain's CDR3 is CASSLRNGQYSNQPQHF. CDR3 bases: TGTGCCAGCAGCTTACGAAACGGACAATATAGCAATCAGCCCCAGCATTTT.